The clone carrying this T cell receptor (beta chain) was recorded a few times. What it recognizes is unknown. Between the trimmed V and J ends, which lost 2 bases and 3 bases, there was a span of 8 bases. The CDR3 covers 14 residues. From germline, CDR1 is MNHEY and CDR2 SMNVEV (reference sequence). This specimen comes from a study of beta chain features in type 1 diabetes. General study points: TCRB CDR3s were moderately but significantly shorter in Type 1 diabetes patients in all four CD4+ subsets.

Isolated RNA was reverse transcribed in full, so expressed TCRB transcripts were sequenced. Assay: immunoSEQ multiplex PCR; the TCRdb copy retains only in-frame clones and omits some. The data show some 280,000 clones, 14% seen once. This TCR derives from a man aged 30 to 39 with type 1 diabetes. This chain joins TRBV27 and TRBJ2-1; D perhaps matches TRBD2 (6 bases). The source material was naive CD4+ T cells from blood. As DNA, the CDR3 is TGTGCCAGCAGTTTAGTGGGACTCTACAATGAGCAGTTCTTC. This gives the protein CASSLVGLYNEQFF.